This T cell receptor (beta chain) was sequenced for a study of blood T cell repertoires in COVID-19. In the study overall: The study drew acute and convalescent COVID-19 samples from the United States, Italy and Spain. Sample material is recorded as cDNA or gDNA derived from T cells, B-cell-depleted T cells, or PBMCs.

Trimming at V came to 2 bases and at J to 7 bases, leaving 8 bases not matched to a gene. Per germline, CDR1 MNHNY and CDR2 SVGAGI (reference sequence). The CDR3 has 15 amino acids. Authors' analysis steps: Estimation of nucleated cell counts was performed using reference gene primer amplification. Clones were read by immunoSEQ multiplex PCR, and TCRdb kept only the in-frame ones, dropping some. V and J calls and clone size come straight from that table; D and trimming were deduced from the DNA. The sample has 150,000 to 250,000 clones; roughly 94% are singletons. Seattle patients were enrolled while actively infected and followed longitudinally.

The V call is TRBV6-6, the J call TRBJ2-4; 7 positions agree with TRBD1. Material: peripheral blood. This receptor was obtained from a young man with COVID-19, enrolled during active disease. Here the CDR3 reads CASSYGTGVVNIQYF. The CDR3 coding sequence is TGTGCCAGCAGTTACGGAACAGGGGTAGTGAACATTCAGTACTTC.